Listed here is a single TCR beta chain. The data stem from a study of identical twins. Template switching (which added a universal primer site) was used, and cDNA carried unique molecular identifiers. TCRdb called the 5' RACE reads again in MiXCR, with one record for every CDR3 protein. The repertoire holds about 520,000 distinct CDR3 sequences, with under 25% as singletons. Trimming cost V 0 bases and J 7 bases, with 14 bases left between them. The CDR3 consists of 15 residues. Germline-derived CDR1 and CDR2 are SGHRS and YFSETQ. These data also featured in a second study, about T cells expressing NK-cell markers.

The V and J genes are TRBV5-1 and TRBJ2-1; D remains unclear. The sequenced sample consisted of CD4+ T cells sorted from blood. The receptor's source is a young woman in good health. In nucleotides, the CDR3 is TGCGCCAGCAGCTTGGGGTCGGCCCTAGGGAATGAGCAGTTCTTC. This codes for CASSLGSALGNEQFF. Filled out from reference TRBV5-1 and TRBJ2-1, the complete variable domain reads KAGVTQTPRYLIKTRGQQVTLSCSPISGHRSVSWYQQTPGQGLQFLFEYFSETQRNKGNFPGRFSGRQFSNSRSEMNVSTLELGDSALYLCASSLGSALGNEQFFGPGTRLTVL.